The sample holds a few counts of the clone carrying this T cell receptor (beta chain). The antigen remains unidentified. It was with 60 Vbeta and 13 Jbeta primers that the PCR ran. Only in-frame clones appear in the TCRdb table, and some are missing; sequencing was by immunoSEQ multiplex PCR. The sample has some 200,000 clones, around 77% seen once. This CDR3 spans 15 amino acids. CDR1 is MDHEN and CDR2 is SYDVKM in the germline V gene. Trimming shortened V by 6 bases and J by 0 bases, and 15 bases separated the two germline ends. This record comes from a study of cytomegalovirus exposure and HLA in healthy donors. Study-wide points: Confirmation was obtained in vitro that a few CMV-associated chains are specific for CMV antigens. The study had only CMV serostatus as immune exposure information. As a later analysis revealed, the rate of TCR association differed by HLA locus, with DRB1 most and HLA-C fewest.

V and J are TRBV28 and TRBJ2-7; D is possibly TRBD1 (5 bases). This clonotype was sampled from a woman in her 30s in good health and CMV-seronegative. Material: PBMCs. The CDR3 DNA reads TGTGCCAGCAGGCCCCCCGACAGCTTCTCCTACGAGCAGTACTTC. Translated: CASRPPDSFSYEQYF. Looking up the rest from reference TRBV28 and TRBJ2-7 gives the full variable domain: DVKVTQSSRYLVKRTGEKVFLECVQDMDHENMFWYRQDPGLGLRLIYFSYDVKMKEKGDIPEGYSVSREKKERFSLILESASTNQTSMYLCASRPPDSFSYEQYFGPGTRLTVT.